This T cell receptor beta chain was sequenced for a study of cytomegalovirus exposure and HLA in healthy donors (dated by TCRdb to between 2016 and 2019). As for the study more broadly: According to an earlier analysis of around 600 of the donors, about 180 million T cells yielded roughly 110 million unique TCR beta sequences and 276 Gb of sequence data. An early release that covered 500 to 800 HLA-typed donors contained approximately 300 gigabases of sequencing data and tens of millions of unique TCR sequences. The genetic ancestry cluster associated with self-reported Caucasian donors included 65% to 90% of the 300 to 450 genotyped donors. The aim of the study was to test whether cataloging public T cell receptors could identify signatures of past pathogen exposure. Using immunosequencing, the study profiled T cell repertoires from about 650 subjects and related those repertoires to cytomegalovirus serostatus. Along with the roughly 670-subject first cohort, a separate validation cohort of 120 different subjects was used. To predict cytomegalovirus infection status, the study brought together high-throughput TCR immunosequencing, statistical association of individual TCRs with disease status, and machine learning. A later analysis re-analyzed previously published TCR beta repertoires from 600 to 850 donors and added high-resolution HLA genotyping to study TCR occurrence patterns. Rather than drawing on any new phenotypic data, the later analysis identified candidate immune exposures from TCR beta sequences and the way those sequences occurred across donors. In an earlier analysis of 587 of the donors, high-throughput TCR beta sequencing was used to judge whether each TCR beta V gene segment behaved as functional or pseudogenic. Alongside the repertoire data, information on donor age, sex, ethnicity and CMV serostatus was compiled. In a later genetic analysis, genome-wide SNP genotypes for 398 of the 666 donors were used, and that subset was treated as a discovery cohort. Every discovery cohort repertoire had been produced on one sequencing platform. Class I and class II HLA loci were covered by the typing at four-digit resolution. Typing coverage varied by locus: roughly 620-640 donors for A, B, C, DRB1 and DQB1; roughly 560 for DQA1; 606 for DPA1; more than 450 for DPB1. About five DR-DQ haplotypes were treated as single units for association and clustering because of strong linkage in the cohort. Across some 400 genotyped donors of the cohort, an average of about 240,000 unique TCR beta nucleotide sequences per donor were sequenced, and roughly 20% of those sequences were non-productive. Overall study results and their limits: The classifier was reported to diagnose cytomegalovirus status with high specificity and sensitivity in both the original cohort and the validation cohort. The study gave a list of 150 to 200 TCR beta chains associated with cytomegalovirus. A later analysis found that TCR association rates varied across HLA loci, with DRB1 alleles showing the most associated TCRs and HLA-C alleles the fewest. In vitro tests confirmed that a few of the cytomegalovirus-associated TCR beta chains recognize cytomegalovirus antigens. Sequencing depth was assumed to be roughly uniform across donors in the presence/absence analyses, though that assumption may not hold. In a later analysis, HLA-associated TCR beta chains showed more clonal expansion and lower generation probabilities than non-associated chains that were equally common. Compared with the approximately 670-donor mean, donors in an Asian-associated ancestry cluster had fewer N-insertions in productive TCRs, according to a later genetic analysis. Immune exposure information for the cohort was limited to CMV serostatus. V-gene and J-gene trimming of TCR beta chains was associated with a missense DCLRE1C variant in a later genetic analysis, and the association was replicated in an independent cohort. Because the 87-base-pair reads could not distinguish some IMGT-functional V segments, including TRBV6-2 and TRBV6-3, those segments were excluded. The earlier analysis of some 560 of the donors excluded fewer than 20 rarely observed V segments, including chromosome 9 orphons, because counts were too low. When HLA alleles, especially DR and DQ, strongly co-occurred, TCR associations were difficult to assign to individual alleles. While some public TCRs were present in many individuals, most TCR sequences turned up only very rarely across donors. Only TCR beta chains were sequenced in this cohort, and the absence of alpha or paired-chain data limited detectable features. At a false discovery rate of 0.05, a later analysis linked approximately 18,000 TCR beta sequences to specific HLA alleles. A further reported finding was that TCR beta sequences accurately predicted the HLA-A and HLA-B alleles for most subjects in the first cohort. The authors suggested that the approach could potentially be extended to other disease states and immunological phenotypes. Correlated functional status among segregating V segments might reflect linkage disequilibrium, but an unknown experimental factor could not be ruled out. Because some donors lacked HLA typing at each locus, the association tests relied only on the typed subset. According to a later analysis, most CMV-associated TCR beta chains appeared to be HLA-restricted, and the HLA associations seemed to be driven largely by CMV exposure. The sequencing pipeline was judged likely to have produced a cluster of highly shared sequence variants as a technical artifact. According to a later analysis, parvovirus B19, influenza, CMV and Epstein-Barr virus appeared linked to several top co-occurrence clusters. An earlier analysis of some 590 of the donors showed that most TCR beta V segments appeared in productive rearrangements either about 90% or about 30% of the time, which broadly matched IMGT annotations.

Clipping removes 4 bases from V and 3 bases from J, with 4 as the unmatched junction base count. CDR1 MGHDK and CDR2 SYGVNS were looked up in the germline V gene. The CDR3 sequence holds 14 residues, the cysteine and phenylalanine included. Here the CDR3 DNA is all that survives: 42 bases in frame from base 1. The protocol used for the library was the immunoSEQ multiplex PCR assay. For the multiplex PCR, a mixture combining 60 forward primers for TCR Vbeta segments and 13 reverse primers for TCR Jbeta segments was used. The CDR3 region of rearranged TCR beta genes was amplified from genomic DNA by a multiplex PCR assay. The amplified TCR beta libraries were sequenced on the Illumina HiSeq System as 87-base-pair reads. In the paper's pipeline: A later analysis tallied roughly 80 million unique TCR beta chains across the 666 repertoires, and about 12 million of those chains were shared by two or more donors. To remove PCR and sequencing errors, raw reads were error-corrected and collapsed into unique sequences using a nearest-neighbor algorithm that merged closely related sequences. CDR3 sequences were aligned to IMGT reference sequences to assign V, D and J gene segments. For a sequence to be retained, a match of at least six nucleotides was required to both a V gene segment and a J gene segment. Rearrangements were called productive when the CDR3 lacked stop codons and stayed in frame with V and J; all others were non-productive. Following IMGT convention, CDR3 was defined as the stretch from the second conserved V-encoded cysteine up to the conserved J-encoded phenylalanine. In an earlier analysis of approximately 500 of the donors, sequences lacking an unambiguous match to a single V gene segment were excluded. An earlier analysis of fewer than 650 of the donors classified V segments as functional when productive rearrangements were above 56.7% and as segregating when the standard deviation between donors was above 5%. A statistical classification framework was developed to diagnose cytomegalovirus status using the catalog of TCR beta chain sequences. V and J gene assignment, in a later analysis, came from comparing TCR nucleotide sequences with IMGT/GENE-DB human TR gene sequences. A later analysis assigned CDR3 sequences and most-parsimonious VDJ recombination scenarios with the TCRdist pipeline. In a later analysis, every TCR beta chain was defined by the combination of its CDR3 amino acid sequence and its V-gene family, and reads without a unique V-gene family were dropped. In a later analysis, 450 to 600 highly shared, low-generation-probability nucleotide sequences were removed to address suspected cross-contamination and a sequencing artifact. For each public chain, a later analysis derived a clonal expansion index from normalized ranks of inferred template counts within each repertoire. Generation probabilities in a later analysis came from a VDJ recombination model fitted to out-of-frame rearrangements, and those results were checked against IGoR. In a later analysis, TCR-TCR, TCR-HLA and TCR-CMV co-occurrence was scored with hypergeometric tests, and a repertoire-size bias correction was applied to TCR pairs. False discovery rates were estimated in a later analysis by permuting HLA or CMV assignments 20 times. In a later analysis, co-occurring TCRs were grouped with DBSCAN, and TCRdist sequence similarity was added when clustering was performed within HLA-allele-positive subsets. Co-occurrence clustering excluded repertoires with fewer than 30,000 or more than 120,000 public chains, plus five with anomalous nucleotide sharing. TCRdb took this table from immuneACCESS and kept in-frame rearrangements with V and J called. Such tables lack part of the clones; where checked against another copy, unresolved V genes explain under half of the gap, and the rest is unexplained. V, J and clone size are taken as reported in that table, and D and trimming were inferred from the DNA itself. The sample table shows about 36,000 clones, and 60% to 75% are seen once. The top ten hold about 6.5% of the sample.

As concerns this clone: It has no known antigen specificity. Base-call qualities are not available, and no considerably larger clone is one nucleotide away.

The cohort was made up of around 720 healthy bone marrow donors. At the time of sampling, all cohort members were nominally healthy, though unrecorded immune exposures were likely present. The donor was CMV seronegative and belonged to the group of 352 seronegative cohort members. Each donor provided a peripheral blood sample, and peripheral blood mononuclear cells were used for TCR beta sequencing. The Qiagen DNeasy Blood Extraction Kit was used to extract genomic DNA from the blood cell samples. The receptor's source is a man aged 25-45 years in good health and CMV-seronegative. The chain links TRBV25-1 with TRBJ1-1, with 8 middle bases fitting TRBD1. The source material was PBMCs. CDR3 reads: CASSVAGGYTEAFF. The DNA sequence is TGTGCCAGCAGTGTAGCAGGGGGCTACACTGAAGCTTTCTTT.